This record covers a single TCR beta chain. These data are taken from a study of T cell changes during pregnancy in multiple sclerosis. This table comes from immunoSEQ multiplex PCR, and its TCRdb copy is limited to in-frame clones, with some not included. This table has 70,000 to 95,000 clones, roughly 94% appearing once. CDR1 SGHDN and CDR2 FVKESK come from the germline V gene. The CDR3 extends over 16 amino acids. Trimming stripped 4 bases from V and 3 bases from J, with 16 bases between. This clonotype was obtained from a female donor in good health, enrolled as a control in a pregnancy study. Sequencing used peripheral blood, obtained after pregnancy. The J gene is TRBJ2-1, the V gene TRBV14, with TRBD2 as a possible D gene (6 bases). The CDR3 loop is CASSPPGTPYYNEQFF. The CDR3 DNA follows: TGTGCCAGCAGCCCCCCCGGGACTCCATACTACAATGAGCAGTTCTTC.